A single sample is the source of the 10 T cell receptor beta chains below, sequenced in a study of T cells in Graves' hyperthyroidism and ophthalmopathy. There were TCR beta CDR3 regions amplified from RNA transcripts. First-round RT-PCR of the TCR CDR3 relied on the HTBI primer set. From the multiplex PCR reads, TCRdb called clonotypes with MiXCR, one entry per CDR3 protein. Found here are some 300,000 distinct CDR3 sequences, roughly a fifth of them singletons; the top ten hold 39%. Sequences were obtained from blood. These receptor sequences come from a man over 45 with Graves' ophthalmopathy.

This clonotype was seen ten or more times. This chain connects TRBV18 to TRBJ1-4; D is unresolved. Trimming pared 2 bases from V and 4 bases from J, leaving 8 bases between. This CDR3 is built from 14 residues. Germline values: CDR1 KGHSH, CDR2 LQKENI. This CDR3 is CASSPSGYNEKLFF. In nucleotides, the CDR3 is TGTGCCAGCTCACCATCAGGTTATAATGAAAAACTGTTTTTT.

In its sample, this clonotype was seen many times. This chain uses TRBV7-6 with TRBJ2-7; 8 bases fit TRBD2. The germline gives CDR1 SGHVS, CDR2 FNYEAQ. J lost 6 bases, V lost 5 bases, and 15 bases had no gene match. This CDR3 region has 16 residues. CDR3 region: CASSPQNAGGGGEQYF. For the CDR3, the DNA is TGTGCCAGCAGCCCACAAAACGCGGGAGGAGGGGGCGAGCAGTACTTC.

This clonotype appeared many times. J is TRBJ1-1 and V is TRBV18; D perhaps matches TRBD1 (5 bases). CDR3 length equals 14 residues. Germline lookup yields CDR1 KGHSH and CDR2 LQKENI. V lost 2 bases to trimming and J lost 5 bases, with 12 bases between them. Here the CDR3 DNA reads TGTGCCAGCTCACCAGAATCGTCAGGGACTGAAGCTTTCTTT. This sequence encodes CASSPESSGTEAFF. The full variable domain, completed using reference TRBV18 and TRBJ1-1, is NAGVMQNPRHLVRRRGQEARLRCSPMKGHSHVYWYRQLPEEGLKFMVYLQKENIIDESGMPKERFSAEFPKEGPSILRIQQVVRGDSAAYFCASSPESSGTEAFFGQGTRLTVV.

CDR3 residues: CAWSGAGWDGYTF. CDR3 coding DNA: TGTGCCTGGAGTGGGGCCGGTTGGGATGGCTACACCTTC. This chain links TRBV30 with TRBJ1-2; D not resolved. The germline V gene has CDR1 GTSNPN and CDR2 SVGIG (reference sequence). The CDR3 has 13 amino acids. Trimming left V 1 base short and J 6 bases short, with 12 bases between.

This rearrangement joins TRBV13 to TRBJ2-2; D is unclear. Germline values: CDR1 PRHDT, CDR2 FYEKMQ (reference sequence). This CDR3 has 16 amino acids. Trimming took off 7 bases at V and 2 bases at J, with 17 bases between the two ends. The CDR3 nucleotides are TGTGCCAGCAAAAAGGCCGGGCGGAATAACACCGGGGAGCTGTTTTTT. Its translation is CASKKAGRNNTGELFF.

The sample holds many counts of this clonotype. The chain uses TRBV15 and TRBJ2-4; D not resolved. Trimming left V 1 base short and J 1 base short, with 5 bases between. This CDR3 is 14 amino acids long. Germline-derived CDR1 and CDR2 are LNHNV and YYDKDF (reference sequence). CDR3 in amino acids: CATSRVVAKNIQYF. As DNA, the CDR3 is TGTGCCACCAGCAGAGTCGTTGCCAAAAACATTCAGTACTTC.

This clonotype appeared many times. The rearrangement uses TRBV7-6 and TRBJ2-3, with TRBD1 matching 8 bases. This CDR3 has 14 residues. The V gene end was trimmed by 1 base and the J gene end by 6 bases; junction bases not matched to a gene: 3. Germline CDR1 and CDR2: SGHVS and FNYEAQ. The CDR3 region is CASSLDRGADTQYF. The CDR3 nucleotides are TGTGCCAGCAGCTTAGACAGGGGGGCTGATACGCAGTATTTT.

This clonotype showed up many times. The chain uses TRBV5-1 and TRBJ1-1; 10 positions agree with TRBD1. Trimming removed 6 bases from V and 6 bases from J; junction bases left unmatched: 8. Looked up from germline, CDR1 is SGHRS and CDR2 is YFSETQ. CDR3 length: 14 amino acids. For the CDR3, the DNA is TGCGCCAGCAAGGGACAGGGGAGTCGTGCTGAAGCTTTCTTT. Its protein product is CASKGQGSRAEAFF.

This clonotype came up a few times. The V and J genes are TRBV7-9 and TRBJ1-1; no clear D gene. This CDR3 has 12 residues. Trimming cost V 8 bases and J 1 base, with 8 bases left between them. Looked up from germline, CDR1 is SEHNR and CDR2 is FQNEAQ (reference sequence). DNA of the CDR3: TGTGCCAGCTGGCTAGGGAACACTGAAGCTTTCTTT. Amino acid sequence: CASWLGNTEAFF.

The chain links TRBV10-3 to TRBJ1-2; a weak D match, TRBD1 (6 bases). CDR1 and CDR2 (germline): ENHRY, SYGVKD. The CDR3 runs to 13 residues. Trimming took off 7 bases at V and 6 bases at J, with 15 bases between the two ends. CDR3 amino acids: CAITLQGNDGYTF. The CDR3 DNA sequence: TGTGCCATCACTCTACAGGGAAACGATGGCTACACCTTC.